The table lists the clone carrying this TCR beta chain with a count of one. The record originates from a study of blood T cell repertoires in COVID-19. The CDR3 spans 15 residues. From germline, CDR1 is SEHNR and CDR2 FQNEAQ (reference sequence). The V gene end was trimmed by 8 bases and the J gene end by 7 bases; junction bases not matched to a gene: 14. TCRdb's copy holds only in-frame clones and misses some; the assay was immunoSEQ multiplex PCR. Altogether approximately 270,000 clones are present, roughly 87% being singletons, with the ten largest covering approximately 3.3%. The V gene is TRBV7-9, the J gene TRBJ2-1; 7 bases map to TRBD1. This sequence was found in a man younger than 35 with active or convalescent COVID-19. The sequencing sample was made of peripheral blood. The CDR3 sequence is CASHGVRGLGNEQFF. The CDR3 region has the DNA TGTGCCAGCCACGGCGTGAGGGGGCTGGGGAATGAGCAGTTCTTC.